This T cell receptor beta chain was profiled in a study of shared clonotypes between healthy human individuals. Study background: Aged between 18 and 49, the donors were two women and three men. Per donor, three plates held CD4 naive cells, three held CD4 memory, two held CD8 naive and one held CD8 memory. General observations from the study: Clonotype sharing across donors was expected to vary with sequencing depth.

As originally analysed: Junction-only sequences produced by ImmunoSEQ had no quality scores, so filtering differed. Clones were sequenced by immunoSEQ multiplex PCR, and TCRdb holds only the in-frame ones, with some missing. From that table come the V and J calls and clone size; the DNA was used to work out D and trimming. The sample has over a million clones, around three quarters seen once. This clone appeared once. What it binds is not known. This receptor was obtained from a man aged 18 to 29 in good health. Some clones in this sample may be carry-over from other donors' samples. Sequencing was performed on memory CD4+ T cells from PBMCs. The subset is: CD45RA-negative fraction.

The chain's CDR3 is CASSEGGVYFGYTF. The CDR3 nucleotides read TGTGCCAGCAGTGAAGGGGGCGTCTATTTTGGCTACACCTTC. The gene calls are TRBV6-1 and TRBJ1-2; the D gene is possibly TRBD1 (5 bases). Trimming left V 1 base short and J 7 bases short, with 13 bases between. Germline loops: CDR1 MNHNS, CDR2 SASEGT. The CDR3 is 14 amino acids.